These 21 T cell receptor beta chains came from one sample sequenced in a study of blood T cell repertoires in COVID-19. Method: immunoSEQ multiplex PCR; TCRdb's copy keeps in-frame clones and lacks some. The sample comprises roughly 380,000 clones, roughly 87% of which are singletons, and 3% to 4.5% rests with the top ten. Source material: peripheral blood. The receptors stem from a woman aged 55-70 years with COVID-19, enrolled during active disease.

This chain connects TRBV2 to TRBJ1-1, with 7 bases lining up with TRBD1. Germline V gene lookup returns CDR1 SNHLY and CDR2 FYNNEI. V lost 5 bases to trimming and J lost 10 bases; unmatched junction nucleotides: 10. This CDR3 is 13 amino acids long. This CDR3 is CASSSGQAVGAFF. CDR3 sequence (DNA): TGTGCCAGCAGTTCAGGACAGGCAGTGGGAGCTTTCTTT. Based on the CDR3 plus reference TRBV2 and TRBJ1-1, the full variable domain is EPEVTQTPSHQVTQMGQEVILRCVPISNHLYFYWYRQILGQKVEFLVSFYNNEISEKSEIFDDQFSVERPDGSNFTLKIRSTKLEDSAMYFCASSSGQAVGAFFGQGTRLTVV.

The chain uses TRBV5-4 and TRBJ2-3; 11 bases match TRBD2. The CDR3 is 14 residues long. CDR1 and CDR2 (germline): SGHNT, YYREEE (reference sequence). The ends lost 4 bases at V and 6 bases at J; junction bases unmatched: 4. DNA for the CDR3: TGTGCCAGCAGCCCTAGCGGGGGGAAGGATACGCAGTATTTT. Translated: CASSPSGGKDTQYF.

The genes are TRBV5-1 and TRBJ2-7; D might be TRBD2 (5 bases). V lost 7 bases, J lost 4 bases, and 18 bases lay in between. The CDR3 consists of 14 residues. Germline V gives CDR1 SGHRS, CDR2 YFSETQ. The CDR3 reads CASGREQSLYEQYF. CDR3 nucleotide sequence: TGCGCCAGCGGACGGGAACAGTCACTTTACGAGCAGTACTTC.

The chain combines TRBV12-5 with TRBJ1-3, with no clear D. V lost 2 bases to trimming and J lost 2 bases, with 4 bases between them. There are 13 residues in the CDR3. The germline CDR1 and CDR2 sequences are LGHNT and FRNRAP. The CDR3 is CASGLSTGNTIYF. CDR3 nucleotide sequence: TGTGCTAGTGGTTTGAGCACTGGAAACACCATATATTTT. The full variable domain, with the rest looked up from reference TRBV12-5 and TRBJ1-3, is DARVTQTPRHKVTEMGQEVTMRCQPILGHNTVFWYRQTMMQGLELLAYFRNRAPLDDSGMPKDRFSAEMPDATLATLKIQPSEPRDSAVYFCASGLSTGNTIYFGEGSWLTVV.

V gene TRBV18 combines with J gene TRBJ2-7; 7 nucleotides match TRBD1. The J segment lost 5 bases and the V segment lost 3 bases, leaving 7 bases of the junction unmatched. Germline loops: CDR1 KGHSH, CDR2 LQKENI. The CDR3 contains 14 residues. The CDR3 DNA reads TGTGCCAGCTCACCCCAGATCACAGGGGACGAGCAGTACTTC. Amino acids: CASSPQITGDEQYF.

This chain links TRBV25-1 with TRBJ1-3, with D perhaps TRBD1 (6 bases). Germline V gene sequence: CDR1 MGHDK, CDR2 SYGVNS. Trimming removed 6 bases from V and 0 bases from J, with 12 bases in between. This CDR3 contains 15 residues. DNA of the CDR3: TGTGCCAGCAGGGACAGTGCTTACTCTGGAAACACCATATATTTT. As protein: CASRDSAYSGNTIYF.

This chain uses TRBV6-5 with TRBJ1-2, with TRBD1 matching over 7 bases. Germline V CDR1 and CDR2: MNHEY, SVGAGI. The CDR3 spans 15 residues. The V and J ends lost 4 bases and 6 bases, in that order; junction bases with no gene match: 11. The CDR3 DNA reads TGTGCCAGCAGTTCCGGGACAGCGAGCTTGAATGGCTACACCTTC. As protein: CASSSGTASLNGYTF.

This rearrangement joins TRBV30 to TRBJ1-2, with a possible D match to TRBD1 (5 bases). Trimming cost V 2 bases and J 0 bases, with 10 bases left between them. CDR3 length: 14 residues. CDR1 is GTSNPN, CDR2 SVGIG, per germline (reference sequence). The CDR3 here is CAWSRTFSNYGYTF. In nucleotides, the CDR3 is TGTGCCTGGAGTCGGACATTTTCTAACTATGGCTACACCTTC. The full variable domain, in which reference TRBV30 and TRBJ1-2 provide the parts outside the CDR3, is SQTIHQWPATLVQPVGSPLSLECTVEGTSNPNLYWYRQAAGRGLQLLFYSVGIGQISSEVPQNLSASRPQDRQFILSSKKLLLSDSGFYLCAWSRTFSNYGYTFGSGTRLTVV.

This clone is a singleton in its sample. V gene TRBV4-1 combines with J gene TRBJ2-4; 9 bases are a match to TRBD2. Germline V CDR1 and CDR2: MGHRA, YSYEKL. V gave up 1 base and J gave up 3 bases; unmatched junction bases: 10. CDR3 length equals 18 residues. CDR3 sequence: CASSQGPAGGRVKNIQYF. CDR3 DNA sequence: TGCGCCAGCAGCCAAGGGCCAGCGGGGGGCCGGGTCAAAAACATTCAGTACTTC.

The chain couples TRBV6-5 to TRBJ1-1; TRBD1 matches 8 bases. The CDR3 totals 15 residues. Germline assignment: CDR1 MNHEY and CDR2 SVGAGI. The ends lost 5 bases at V and 1 base at J; junction bases unmatched: 6. The CDR3 bases are TGTGCCAGCAGTCCCCGGACAGGGTGGAACACTGAAGCTTTCTTT. Amino acid sequence: CASSPRTGWNTEAFF.

V and J are TRBV14 and TRBJ2-2, with no clear D. The V gene lost 6 bases and the J gene lost 3 bases, with 14 bases spanning the gap. Germline values: CDR1 SGHDN, CDR2 FVKESK. This CDR3 comprises 15 residues. The CDR3: CASSLPTVYTGELFF. CDR3 coding DNA: TGTGCCAGCAGTCTTCCTACAGTGTACACCGGGGAGCTGTTTTTT.

The chain links TRBV6-5 to TRBJ2-7; TRBD1 matches 10 bases. Germline CDR1 is MNHEY and CDR2 is SVGAGI. V lost 4 bases, J lost 3 bases, and 3 bases stayed unmatched. This CDR3 region has 14 residues. CDR3 DNA: TGTGCCAGCAGTTTACGGACAGGGGGCTACGAGCAGTACTTC. This sequence encodes CASSLRTGGYEQYF.

The chain recombines TRBV27 with TRBJ2-7, with 7 nucleotides matching TRBD1. J gave up 4 bases and V 6 bases, and 3 bases lay outside the gene matches. CDR3 length: 12 amino acids. From germline, CDR1 is MNHEY and CDR2 SMNVEV (reference sequence). The CDR3 sequence is CASRDRAYEQYF. In DNA form, the CDR3 reads TGTGCCAGCAGAGACAGGGCTTACGAGCAGTACTTC.

The genes are TRBV2 and TRBJ2-3, with TRBD1 as a possible D gene (5 bases). Germline CDR1 SNHLY, CDR2 FYNNEI. Between the trimmed V and J ends, which lost 4 bases and 3 bases, there was a span of 8 bases. This CDR3 is 13 amino acids long. CDR3 DNA: TGTGCCAGCAGTGGCAGGGAAACAGATACGCAGTATTTT. This sequence encodes CASSGRETDTQYF.

The V gene is TRBV13, the J gene TRBJ2-7, with D perhaps TRBD1 (6 bases). The CDR3 loop spans 13 amino acids. V lost 0 bases and J 6 bases, leaving 9 bases between the germline ends. Germline CDR1 is PRHDT and CDR2 is FYEKMQ (reference sequence). CDR3 sequence (DNA): TGTGCCAGCAGCTTAGGGGACAGCTCCGAGCAGTACTTC. Amino acids: CASSLGDSSEQYF.

The sample holds a few counts of this clone. The DNA for the CDR3 is TGTGCCAGCAGCTTAGAGCCAGGGGTGAACACTGAAGCTTTCTTT. Translated: CASSLEPGVNTEAFF. The chain recombines TRBV7-8 with TRBJ1-1; D possibly corresponds to TRBD1 (6 bases). The CDR3 loop spans 15 amino acids. Germline values: CDR1 SGHVS, CDR2 FQNEAQ. The V end was cut by 1 base, the J end by 0 bases, with 9 bases between.

V gene TRBV20-1 combines with J gene TRBJ1-3, with a tentative D call TRBD1 (6 bases). V was shortened by 6 bases and J by 0 bases, with 12 bases between the two germline ends. Germline V CDR1 and CDR2: DFQATT, SNEGSKA (reference sequence). The CDR3 totals 14 residues. In nucleotides, the CDR3 is TGCAGTGCAAGTCAGGGGCCCTCTGGAAACACCATATATTTT. Encoded protein: CSASQGPSGNTIYF.

This clone has only one observation. The V gene is TRBV18, the J gene TRBJ1-1; D ambiguous. The CDR3 is made up of 11 amino acids. V shed 8 bases and J shed 6 bases, with 10 bases lying between them. The germline CDR1 and CDR2 sequences are KGHSH and LQKENI. The CDR3 is CASLNGAEAFF. The DNA of the CDR3 is TGTGCCAGCCTTAACGGGGCTGAAGCTTTCTTT.

With regard to this clone: The same CDR3 is also encoded by other DNA sequences in this sample. The chain couples TRBV5-1 to TRBJ1-2; D gene uncertain. The CDR3 loop spans 14 amino acids. The V end lost 1 base, the J end lost 1 base, and 8 bases lay between the germline ends. Germline V lookup: CDR1 SGHRS, CDR2 YFSETQ. CDR3 sequence: CASSLSGNNYGYTF. The CDR3 DNA reads as TGCGCCAGCAGCTTGTCCGGGAATAACTATGGCTACACCTTC.

V and J are TRBV5-4 and TRBJ2-5; a weak D match, TRBD2 (6 bases). Trimming took 3 bases from V and 3 from J, leaving 12 bases between them. CDR3 length equals 14 residues. Germline lookup yields CDR1 SGHNT and CDR2 YYREEE (reference sequence). The CDR3 here is CASSSLAGKETQYF. The CDR3 DNA reads TGTGCCAGCAGCTCCCTGGCGGGGAAAGAGACCCAGTACTTC.

V gene TRBV12-3 or TRBV12-4 combines with J gene TRBJ2-1; the D gene is possibly TRBD1 (5 bases). The CDR3 runs to 13 residues. V was pared by 3 bases and J by 5 bases, with 8 bases between. CDR3 sequence reads: CASSLFRDNEQFF. The CDR3 DNA reads as TGTGCCAGCAGTTTGTTCAGGGACAATGAGCAGTTCTTC.